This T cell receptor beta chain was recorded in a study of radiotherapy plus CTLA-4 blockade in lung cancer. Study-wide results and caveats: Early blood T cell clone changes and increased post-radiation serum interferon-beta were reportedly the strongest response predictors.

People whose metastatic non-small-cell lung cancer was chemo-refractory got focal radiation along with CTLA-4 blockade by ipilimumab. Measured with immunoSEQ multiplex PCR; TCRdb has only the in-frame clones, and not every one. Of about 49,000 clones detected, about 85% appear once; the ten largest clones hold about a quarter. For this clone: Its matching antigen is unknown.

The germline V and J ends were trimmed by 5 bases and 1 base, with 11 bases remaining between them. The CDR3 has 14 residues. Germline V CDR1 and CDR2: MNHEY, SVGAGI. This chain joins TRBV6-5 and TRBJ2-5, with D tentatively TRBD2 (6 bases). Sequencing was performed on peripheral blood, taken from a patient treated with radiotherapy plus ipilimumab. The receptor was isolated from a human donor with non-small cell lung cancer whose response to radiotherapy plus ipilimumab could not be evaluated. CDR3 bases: TGTGCCAGCAGTCCCGGGACTCTCCAAGAGACCCAGTACTTC. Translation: CASSPGTLQETQYF.